The rows below give T cell receptor beta chains drawn from one sample of a study of CXCR3-negative and CXCR3-positive naive CD8 T cells. TCRdb re-called the 5' RACE reads; one entry per CDR3 protein, DNA not given. This repertoire comprises around 26,000 distinct CDR3 sequences; its ten largest clones make up 2.8%. Sequenced input: naive CXCR3- CD8+ T cells from blood. Receptor source: a human donor in good health. Some clones in this sample may be carry-over from other donors' samples. Both conserved end residues are part of each CDR3. Only some rows state a clone size, as once, few, many or a class for expanded clones.

J,size,V,CDR3
TRBJ2-2,.,TRBV20-1,CSARDQGGTGVAGELFF
TRBJ2-7,.,TRBV7-9,CASSFPGQGLSYEQYF
TRBJ2-7,.,TRBV18,CASSLFGESYEQYF
TRBJ2-7,.,TRBV10-3,CAIRASSYEQYF
TRBJ1-1,.,TRBV19,CASSYLGQNTEAFF
TRBJ2-7,medium-sized,TRBV7-9,CASSLDPQGDEQYF
TRBJ1-1,.,TRBV29-1,CSVEGYTEAFF
TRBJ2-1,.,TRBV5-1,CASSPRLDRNEQFF
TRBJ2-3,.,TRBV11-2,CASSSITDTQYF
TRBJ2-5,.,TRBV29-1,CSGLGPQETQYF
TRBJ1-1,.,TRBV29-1,CSVELADRNTEAFF
TRBJ2-7,.,TRBV20-1,CSARAGGDEKYF
TRBJ2-7,.,TRBV20-1,CSARGGTPTYEQYF
TRBJ1-5,.,TRBV28,CVSRQPDRDNQPQHF
TRBJ1-5,medium-sized,TRBV28,CASSLYRGAGGQPQHF
TRBJ1-1,.,TRBV12-3/TRBV12-4,CASSRSSGVNTEAFF
TRBJ1-1,medium-sized,TRBV5-1,CASSPDGNTEAFF
TRBJ2-3,.,TRBV12-3/TRBV12-4,CASRRQSTDTQYF
TRBJ1-6,.,TRBV11-2,CASSSQAIMDSPLHF
TRBJ1-1,.,TRBV4-3,CASSQDLGAGLHTEAFF
TRBJ2-7,.,TRBV7-9,CASSSTGGIHEQYF
TRBJ2-2,.,TRBV9,CASSLGTGAIGELFF
TRBJ1-1,.,TRBV29-1,CSVFLVGFANTEAFF
TRBJ1-1,.,TRBV21-1,CASSNGQRLNTEAFF
TRBJ1-1,.,TRBV28,CASSLAAGATEAFF
TRBJ2-1,.,TRBV3-1,CASSQPNPLYNEQFF
TRBJ2-7,.,TRBV29-1,CSVAGGAWGLEQYF
TRBJ2-7,.,TRBV18,CASSPRYRDSYEQYF
TRBJ2-7,.,TRBV14,CASSQGQGPPDYEQYF
TRBJ1-1,medium-sized,TRBV6-5,CASRQGMNTEAFF
TRBJ2-7,.,TRBV5-1,CASSLDSTYEQYF
TRBJ2-6,.,TRBV3-1,CASSPIRGSGANVLTF
TRBJ2-1,.,TRBV7-3,CASSFTSGDPYNEQFF
TRBJ1-5,.,TRBV20-1,CSAPLGQSLWGGNQPQHF
TRBJ2-1,.,TRBV7-3,CASSLTGQGFHEQFF
TRBJ2-7,.,TRBV29-1,CSVGDPYEQYF
TRBJ1-5,.,TRBV25-1,CASSEGSNQPQHF
TRBJ2-1,.,TRBV7-2,CASTPGQGYYNEQFF
TRBJ1-3,.,TRBV9,CASSVDTGNTIYF
TRBJ1-1,.,TRBV7-9,CASSLSRTGEAFF
TRBJ1-5,medium-sized,TRBV10-1,CASSRQGGHSNQPQHF
TRBJ2-2,.,TRBV29-1,CSVEWRDSYTGELFF
TRBJ2-7,.,TRBV7-9,CASSPNEGTYEQYF
TRBJ2-5,.,TRBV3-1,CASSQDRTGDQETQYF
TRBJ1-4,medium-sized,TRBV15,CATSTGTGGKLFF